Each of the 11 T cell receptor beta chains below was sequenced from the same sample in a study of blood T cells in healthy people across ages. A second PCR of about 6 to 12 cycles used a sample-barcoded 5' primer and a J-beta primer mix. TCRdb ran MiXCR on the 5' RACE reads and lists one entry per CDR3 protein. The table records over 1,500,000 distinct CDR3 sequences, about two fifths of them present only once. The source material was blood. Receptors were obtained from a human donor in good health.

The V and J genes are TRBV5-1 and TRBJ2-1; 8 bases agree with TRBD2. Germline V gene sequence: CDR1 SGHRS, CDR2 YFSETQ. This CDR3 comprises 18 residues. Trimming removed 0 bases from V and 1 base from J; junction bases left unmatched: 9. As DNA, the CDR3 is TGCGCCAGCAGCTTGGAGGGTAGCGGGGCTGAATCCTACAATGAGCAGTTCTTC. Amino acid sequence: CASSLEGSGAESYNEQFF.

Regarding this clonotype: An end of the junction does not agree with germline; a read error may underlie this. The chain has TRBV20-1 and TRBJ2-7; 13 bases agree with TRBD2. This CDR3 spans 17 amino acids. CDR1 is DFQATT, CDR2 SNEGSKA, per germline (reference sequence). The CDR3 bases are TGCAGTGCTATAGGACTAGCGGGGGTTGTCAGCTCCTACCAGCAGTACTTC. The encoded protein is CSAIGLAGVVSSYQQYF.

The chain couples TRBV7-9 to TRBJ2-5; perhaps TRBD1 as D (7 bases). Trimming stripped 5 bases from V and 0 bases from J, with 13 bases between. The CDR3 totals 15 residues. CDR1 SEHNR and CDR2 FQNEAQ come from the germline V gene (reference sequence). CDR3 DNA: TGTGCCAGCAGCCGCGGGACAGCTTACCAAGAGACCCAGTACTTC. Translation: CASSRGTAYQETQYF. The whole variable domain, remainder taken from reference TRBV7-9 and TRBJ2-5, is DTGVSQNPRHKITKRGQNVTFRCDPISEHNRLYWYRQTLGQGPEFLTYFQNEAQLEKSRLLSDRFSAERPKGSFSTLEIQRTEQGDSAMYLCASSRGTAYQETQYFGPGTRLLVL.

This chain joins TRBV6-2 or TRBV6-3 and TRBJ2-3; the D gene is possibly TRBD2 (7 bases). Trimming left V 5 bases short and J 2 bases short, with 11 bases between. CDR1 MNHEY and CDR2 SVGEGT come from the germline V gene. This CDR3 has 14 residues. The CDR3 sequence: CASSRGTTTDTQYF. Here the CDR3 DNA reads TGTGCCAGCAGTAGGGGGACTACCACAGATACGCAGTATTTT.

The rearrangement uses TRBV9 and TRBJ2-6; TRBD1 agrees at 7 bases. The CDR3 is 18 residues long. The V gene end was trimmed by 3 bases and the J gene end by 0 bases; junction bases not matched to a gene: 9. CDR1 SGDLS and CDR2 YYNGEE come from the germline V gene. The CDR3 region is CASSGRDSPYSGANVLTF. CDR3 in DNA: TGTGCCAGCAGCGGCCGGGACAGTCCCTACTCTGGGGCCAACGTCCTGACTTTC.

This clonotype was seen a handful of times. The chain couples TRBV4-1 to TRBJ2-4; D uncertain. V was pared by 0 bases and J by 9 bases, with 18 bases between. This CDR3 region has 16 residues. CDR1 is MGHRA, CDR2 YSYEKL, per germline. CDR3 residues: CASSQDARLWMVIQYF. CDR3 sequence (DNA): TGCGCCAGCAGCCAAGACGCACGGCTGTGGATGGTCATTCAGTACTTC.

This clonotype was recorded a few times. The rearrangement joins TRBV20-1 to TRBJ1-3; D unresolved. The CDR3 spans 15 residues. Germline CDR1 DFQATT, CDR2 SNEGSKA (reference sequence). Trimming left V 6 bases short and J 0 bases short, with 15 bases between. DNA for the CDR3: TGCAGTGCCCGGACGGCCGGGCCCTCTGGAAACACCATATATTTT. This codes for CSARTAGPSGNTIYF.

This clonotype occurred a few times. This rearrangement joins TRBV7-3 to TRBJ1-2; 10 bases are shared with TRBD1. Trimming cost V 10 bases and J 5 bases; bases outside gene matches: 7. The CDR3 sequence is 13 residues long. Per germline, CDR1 SGHTA and CDR2 FQGTGA. In DNA form, the CDR3 reads TGTGCCATTCCGGGACAGGGGTATTATGGCTACACCTTC. Translating it yields CAIPGQGYYGYTF.

V gene TRBV5-1 combines with J gene TRBJ1-2; D not resolved. Germline CDR1 SGHRS, CDR2 YFSETQ. Trimming pared 4 bases from V and 2 bases from J, leaving 12 bases between. There are 14 residues in the CDR3. For the CDR3, the DNA is TGCGCCAGCAGCGAGGAAGGAAGGAACTATGGCTACACCTTC. Protein sequence: CASSEEGRNYGYTF.

This clonotype was seen a few times. The chain is built from TRBV7-2 and TRBJ2-6, with 9 positions matching TRBD2. Germline trimming cut 4 bases from V and 0 bases from J; bases unmatched to any gene: 4. In germline, CDR1 is SGHTA, CDR2 FQGNSA. There are 17 residues in the CDR3. The CDR3 sequence is CASSYEAGGSGANVLTF. The CDR3 DNA reads TGTGCCAGCAGCTATGAAGCGGGGGGCTCTGGGGCCAACGTCCTGACTTTC.

This clonotype showed up just a few times. The V gene is TRBV11-2, the J gene TRBJ1-2, with a possible D match to TRBD1 (5 bases). The CDR3 spans 14 residues. The V gene's germline CDR1 is SGHAT and CDR2 FQNNGV. V shed 5 bases and J shed 5 bases, with 15 bases lying between them. CDR3 sequence (DNA): TGTGCCAGCAGCCAAAACAGGATCGAGTATGGCTACACCTTC. Amino acids: CASSQNRIEYGYTF.